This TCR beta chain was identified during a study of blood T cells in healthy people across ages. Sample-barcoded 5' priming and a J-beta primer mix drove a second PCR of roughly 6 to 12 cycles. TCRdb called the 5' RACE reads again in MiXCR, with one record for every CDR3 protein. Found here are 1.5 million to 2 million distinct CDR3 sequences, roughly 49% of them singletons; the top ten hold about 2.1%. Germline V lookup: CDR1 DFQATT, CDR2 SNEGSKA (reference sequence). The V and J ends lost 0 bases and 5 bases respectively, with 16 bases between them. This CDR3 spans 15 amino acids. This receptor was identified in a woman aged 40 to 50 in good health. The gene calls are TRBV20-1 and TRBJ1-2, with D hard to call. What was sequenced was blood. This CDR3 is CSARDSAGFGYGYTF. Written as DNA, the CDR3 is TGCAGTGCTAGAGATTCTGCGGGGTTCGGGTATGGCTACACCTTC.